This is a list of T cell receptor beta chains from one sample in a study of blood T cell repertoires in COVID-19. TCRdb keeps only in-frame clones here, not all; method: immunoSEQ multiplex PCR. The table includes 140,000 or so clones, almost 80% detected once. Sequenced: peripheral blood. All receptors come from a man in his forties or fifties with active or convalescent COVID-19. CDR3s include the opening cysteine and the closing phenylalanine or tryptophan. A D gene is named only where the DNA matches it firmly. Size is stated for part of the rows, as once, few or many counts, or as a class when the clone is expanded.

clone_size	v_call	d_call	j_call	cdr3_nt	cdr3_aa
few	TRBV5-1	.	TRBJ2-7	TGCGCCAGCAGTTGGGCTGAGCGGGCGGCGAGCTCCTACGAGCAGTACTTC	CASSWAERAASSYEQYF
.	TRBV3-1/TRBV3-2	TRBD1	TRBJ2-5	TGTGCCAGCAGCCAAGGACAGGGGGTTCAAGAGACCCAGTACTTC	CASSQGQGVQETQYF
.	TRBV3-1/TRBV3-2	TRBD2	TRBJ2-3	TGTGCCAGCAGCCGCCCGAACCCTAGCGGGGTTGCAGATACGCAGTATTTT	CASSRPNPSGVADTQYF
.	TRBV7-6	.	TRBJ2-2	TGTGCCAGCAGCTTAGTAGCAGAAACCGGGGAGCTGTTTTTT	CASSLVAETGELFF
few	TRBV7-6	.	TRBJ1-2	TGTGCCAGCAGCGCGCCTCAGATTGGGGCAAATGGCTACACCTTC	CASSAPQIGANGYTF
.	TRBV29-1	TRBD1	TRBJ1-1	TGCAGCGTCGACAGGGGGGCGTCTGAAGCTTTCTTT	CSVDRGASEAFF
once	TRBV5-5	TRBD1	TRBJ1-6	TGTGCCAGCAGCTTGGGTTATCCGGGACAGCTCTCCTATAATTCACCCCTCCACTTT	CASSLGYPGQLSYNSPLHF
.	TRBV11-2	.	TRBJ2-6	TGTGCCAGCAGCTTTGGGGAGTCCAACGTCCTGACTTTC	CASSFGESNVLTF
once	TRBV6-6	.	TRBJ2-1	TGTGCCAGCAGTTCGACCCGGGACTGGGGCCATGAGCAGTTCTTC	CASSSTRDWGHEQFF
many	TRBV10-1	.	TRBJ2-1	TGCGCCAGCAGTGAGACGGTGGGTTTCTCGGGCAATGAGCAGTTCTTC	CASSETVGFSGNEQFF
.	TRBV27	TRBD1	TRBJ1-5	TGTGCCAGCAGTTGGTTCAGGGGGAATCAGCCCCAGCATTTT	CASSWFRGNQPQHF
.	TRBV27	.	TRBJ2-7	TGTGCCAGCAGTTCCCTTGCGAGGGCCCTGCACGAGCAGTACTTC	CASSSLARALHEQYF
.	TRBV6-5	TRBD2	TRBJ2-3	TGTGCCAGCAGCGCCGGGACTAGCGTCACAGATACGCAGTATTTT	CASSAGTSVTDTQYF
.	TRBV28	TRBD1	TRBJ1-2	TGTGCCAGCAGTTTAGGGACAGGGGTGAGAGGCTACACCTTC	CASSLGTGVRGYTF
.	TRBV7-3	.	TRBJ2-2	TGTGCCAGCAGCCCCCACCCTCTTCTAGCGGAGGGGGACACCGGGGAGCTGTTTTTT	CASSPHPLLAEGDTGELFF
.	TRBV2	TRBD2	TRBJ2-1	TGTGCCAGCCAGACTAGCGTCAATGAGCAGTTCTTC	CASQTSVNEQFF
.	TRBV7-8	.	TRBJ1-5	TGTGCCAGCAGCTTATCCCCTACAGGCTCTCACAATCAGCCCCAGCATTTT	CASSLSPTGSHNQPQHF
.	TRBV6-1	.	TRBJ2-1	TGTGCCAGCAGTGAAGGCCCCGGGGTCGGGAATGAGCAGTTCTTC	CASSEGPGVGNEQFF
.	TRBV5-4	TRBD1	TRBJ1-1	TGTGCCAGCAGTTGGGGACAGTTGAACACTGAAGCTTTCTTT	CASSWGQLNTEAFF
once	TRBV28	.	TRBJ1-1	TGTGCCAGCAGTTCGACTCTACAGGGTCGGCGCACTGAAGCTTTCTTT	CASSSTLQGRRTEAFF
.	TRBV4-1	.	TRBJ1-2	TGCGCCAGCAGCCGCGTACAGGGAGGGGCGGGCTATGGCTACACCTTC	CASSRVQGGAGYGYTF
.	TRBV6-2/TRBV6-3	.	TRBJ2-2	TGTGCCAGCAGTTACGTCTGGGGGGCCGGGGAGCTGTTTTTT	CASSYVWGAGELFF
.	TRBV28	.	TRBJ2-7	TGTGCCAGCAGTTCTCATGGGACATCTACCTACGAGCAGTACTTC	CASSSHGTSTYEQYF
.	TRBV28	.	TRBJ1-2	TGTGCCAGCAGTTCGGTACAGCATAACTATGGCTACACCTTC	CASSSVQHNYGYTF
once	TRBV27	TRBD1	TRBJ1-6	TGTGCCAGCCGACGACAGGGAGGATCCTATAATTCACCCCTCCACTTT	CASRRQGGSYNSPLHF
once	TRBV19	TRBD2	TRBJ2-7	TGTGCCAGTAGTGAGGGACTAGCGGAGACCTACGAGCAGTACTTC	CASSEGLAETYEQYF
.	TRBV29-1	.	TRBJ2-5	TGCAGCTCTCGACCCAGGGAGGACGGGACCCAGTACTTC	CSSRPREDGTQYF
.	TRBV29-1	.	TRBJ1-1	TGCAGCGGAGGACAGTCACTTGAAGCTTTCTTT	CSGGQSLEAFF
.	TRBV11-2	TRBD2	TRBJ2-7	TGTGCCAGCAGCTCCCGTGGACTAGCGGGATTTAACGAGCAGTACTTC	CASSSRGLAGFNEQYF
.	TRBV6-4	.	TRBJ1-5	TGTGCCAGCAGTGACTCGATACAGATGAGCAATCAGCCCCAGCATTTT	CASSDSIQMSNQPQHF
.	TRBV9	.	TRBJ2-1	TGTGCCAGCAGCGTAGGGGCTGAGCCCTACAATGAGCAGTTCTTC	CASSVGAEPYNEQFF
.	TRBV5-1	.	TRBJ1-3	TGCGCCAGCAGCTTGGATGCGGGGGAGGGCACCATATATTTT	CASSLDAGEGTIYF
.	TRBV5-8	.	TRBJ1-4	TGTGCCAGCAGGCTGACCGGGAGTGAAAAACTGTTTTTT	CASRLTGSEKLFF
once	TRBV5-1	TRBD2	TRBJ2-1	TGCGCCAGCAGCTTGGGGAGCGGGAGGGCCAACAATGAGCAGTTCTTC	CASSLGSGRANNEQFF
.	TRBV6-5	.	TRBJ2-5	TGTGCCTCCCGGGGACAAGAGACCCAGTACTTC	CASRGQETQYF
.	TRBV4-2	TRBD1	TRBJ1-1	TGTGCCAGCAGCATCCGGGAGGGGGCGAGCTTCACTGAAGCTTTCTTT	CASSIREGASFTEAFF
.	TRBV29-1	.	TRBJ2-2	TGCAGCGTTGGGAGGGTGATTGGCGGGGAGCTGTTTTTT	CSVGRVIGGELFF
.	TRBV5-1	TRBD1	TRBJ2-7	TGCGCCAGCAGGAAACAGGGGTGGGGACACGAGCAGTACTTC	CASRKQGWGHEQYF
once	TRBV4-1	TRBD1	TRBJ1-5	TGCGCCAGCAGCCAAGCCGACGGAACCGGGACAGTTAGCAATCAGCCCCAGCATTTT	CASSQADGTGTVSNQPQHF
.	TRBV7-3	TRBD1	TRBJ2-2	TGTGCCAGCAGCTTGGGGACAGGGAACACCGGGGAGCTGTTTTTT	CASSLGTGNTGELFF
.	TRBV10-3	TRBD1	TRBJ2-7	TGTGCCATCAGCTCAGGACAGGGGTCCTCCCTGTGGCAGTACTTC	CAISSGQGSSLWQYF
once	TRBV3-1/TRBV3-2	TRBD1	TRBJ1-2	TGTGCCAGCAGCCAAGCAGGGGGCCACTATGGCTACACCTTC	CASSQAGGHYGYTF
.	TRBV27	.	TRBJ1-2	TGTGCCAGCAGTTTATTAGCAGGGTCGGATGGCTACACCTTC	CASSLLAGSDGYTF
.	TRBV5-5	.	TRBJ2-2	TGTGCCAGCAGCATATACAGGGAGACTGGGGAGCTGTTTTTT	CASSIYRETGELFF
.	TRBV6-4	TRBD1	TRBJ2-5	TGTGCCAGCAGTGACTTAACAGGGGGAGAGACCCAGTACTTC	CASSDLTGGETQYF
.	TRBV7-3	TRBD1	TRBJ1-1	TGTGCCAGCAGCTTACGGGACAGGGGGAACACTGAAGCTTTCTTT	CASSLRDRGNTEAFF
.	TRBV27	.	TRBJ2-7	TGTGCCAGCAGCAAACAGGGAAGCTCCTACGAGCAGTACTTC	CASSKQGSSYEQYF
.	TRBV27	TRBD2	TRBJ2-4	TGTGCCAGCAGTAGACTTAGCGGGAGCACCAAAAACATTCAGTACTTC	CASSRLSGSTKNIQYF
few	TRBV5-1	.	TRBJ2-2	TGCGCCAGCAGCTTGTGGCGGGCCGGGGGGGAGCTGTTTTTT	CASSLWRAGGELFF
few	TRBV28	TRBD1	TRBJ1-5	TGTGCCAGCAGTACACAGGGGCCGAATCAGCCCCAGCATTTT	CASSTQGPNQPQHF
.	TRBV9	TRBD2	TRBJ2-1	TGTGCCAGCAGCGTACTAGGACTAGTCCAACTCCATGAGCAGTTCTTC	CASSVLGLVQLHEQFF
few	TRBV29-1	.	TRBJ1-1	TGCAGCGTTGAACAGGGGATTCTCACTGAAGCTTTCTTT	CSVEQGILTEAFF
few	TRBV14	TRBD1	TRBJ1-2	TGTGCCAGCAAAGGGGACAGGTGGTACTATGGCTACACCTTC	CASKGDRWYYGYTF
.	TRBV7-3	TRBD1	TRBJ2-1	TGTGCCAGCAGCCCCGGGACAGGGCCCTACAATGAGCAGTTCTTC	CASSPGTGPYNEQFF
.	TRBV27	TRBD2	TRBJ2-1	TGTGCCAGCAGTTCAGGGGACCCGGGACTAGCGGGAGGCGGCTCCTACAATGAGCAGTTCTTC	CASSSGDPGLAGGGSYNEQFF
.	TRBV5-1	.	TRBJ2-1	TGCGCCAGCAGCTTGGGCAGGGTCAGCTCCTACAATGAGCAGTTCTTC	CASSLGRVSSYNEQFF
.	TRBV11-2	.	TRBJ1-5	TGTGCCAGCAGCTTAGATCTAACGAAGCCCCAGCATTTT	CASSLDLTKPQHF
.	TRBV11-2	TRBD2	TRBJ2-3	TGTGCCAGCAGCTCGGCGGGGGGCCGGCCAGATACGCAGTATTTT	CASSSAGGRPDTQYF
.	TRBV25-1	.	TRBJ2-4	TGTGCCAGCAGTGATTCTTGGCGGGTAAAAAACATTCAGTACTTC	CASSDSWRVKNIQYF
once	TRBV24-1	.	TRBJ2-5	TGTGCCACCAGTGATCCGGGACTGGGGACCCAGTACTTC	CATSDPGLGTQYF